This T cell receptor beta chain was captured in a study of T cell repertoires in cytomegalovirus infection. Study context: Shared public TCR beta signatures pointed to both CMV infection and a matching HLA type. Study results and caveats: The ex vivo response was dominated by HLA-C-restricted CMV-specific TCR beta clonotypes. Summed frequency of public TCR beta families distinguished CMV carriers with the relevant HLA.

TCRdb processed the reads anew with MiXCR; each CDR3 protein has one entry. The sample holds roughly 720,000 distinct CDR3 sequences, roughly a third seen once. V was cut by 0 bases and J by 5 bases, with 11 bases left in between. Per germline, CDR1 SGHTA and CDR2 FQGNSA. The CDR3 length is 14 residues. At least ten counts were recorded for this clonotype. Its target is not known. This TCR was recovered from a human donor in good health (CMV status not recorded). Some clones in this sample may be carry-over from other donors' samples. The source material was PBMCs. The chain uses TRBV7-2 and TRBJ2-7; no clear D gene. CDR3 DNA sequence: TGTGCCAGCAGCTTAGCAGCATGGGTCAACGAGCAGTACTTC. This gives the protein CASSLAAWVNEQYF.